The 27 T cell receptor beta chains given below trace back to one sample, sequenced in a study of T cells in Graves' hyperthyroidism and ophthalmopathy. The CDR3 regions of TCR beta were amplified from RNA transcripts. The primer set for the first-round RT-PCR of the TCR CDR3 was HTBI. TCRdb redid the calling of the multiplex PCR reads with MiXCR, one entry per CDR3 protein. The sample shows around 350,000 distinct CDR3 sequences, approximately 14% of them seen only once. The sequenced sample consisted of blood. The source is a woman aged 18 to 35 with Graves' hyperthyroidism that later progressed to Graves' ophthalmopathy.

Concerning this clonotype itself: Since a much larger clone is just one base distant, this may be a read error. The chain recombines TRBV6-5 with TRBJ2-7, with 16 bases identical to TRBD2. Looked up from germline, CDR1 is MNHEY and CDR2 is SVGAGI. The CDR3 sequence is 18 residues long. V shed 2 bases, J shed 7 bases, and the junction held 11 bases outside the gene matches. DNA of the CDR3: TGTGCCAGCAGTTACCCCGGGACTAGCGGGAGGGAACTATGGGAGCAGTACTTC. This translates into CASSYPGTSGRELWEQYF.

There are a few counts of this clonotype. Here the CDR3 DNA reads TGTGCCACCCCGAGGGAAAGCTCCTATAATTCACCCCTCCACTTT. It is translated as CATPRESSYNSPLHF. V usage is TRBV6-1 and J usage is TRBJ1-6, with D hard to call. V gave up 10 bases and J gave up 0 bases, with 13 bases separating them. The CDR3 extends over 15 amino acids. CDR1 and CDR2 from the germline V gene are MNHNS and SASEGT.

This clonotype was observed many times. Here the CDR3 reads CASGLATGWYEQYF. In DNA form, the CDR3 reads TGTGCCAGCGGCCTCGCGACAGGGTGGTACGAGCAGTACTTC. The chain recombines TRBV6-2 or TRBV6-3 with TRBJ2-7; the match to TRBD1 covers 7 bases. The CDR3 spans 14 residues. Germline V gene sequence: CDR1 MNHEY, CDR2 SVGEGT. J gave up 4 bases and V 8 bases, and 11 bases lay outside the gene matches.

V gene TRBV19 combines with J gene TRBJ2-7; tentatively, D is TRBD1 (6 bases). Trimming cost V 1 base and J 0 bases, with 10 bases left between them. The CDR3 totals 15 residues. Germline V lookup: CDR1 LNHDA, CDR2 SQIVND (reference sequence). DNA for the CDR3: TGTGCCAGTAGTATAGGACAGGCGTCCTCCTACGAGCAGTACTTC. This gives the protein CASSIGQASSYEQYF. Using reference TRBV19 and TRBJ2-7 for the parts outside the CDR3, the full variable domain is DGGITQSPKYLFRKEGQNVTLSCEQNLNHDAMYWYRQDPGQGLRLIYYSQIVNDFQKGDIAEGYSVSREKKESFPLTVTSAQKNPTAFYLCASSIGQASSYEQYFGPGTRLTVT.

The chain has TRBV28 and TRBJ2-1; 8 bases fit TRBD1. This CDR3 comprises 15 residues. The trim removed 6 bases at V and 5 bases at J, leaving 9 bases unmatched. The germline CDR1 and CDR2 sequences are MDHEN and SYDVKM. The CDR3 DNA is TGTGCCAGCAGCCCCGCGGGACAGGTCAACAATGAGCAGTTCTTC. Its translation: CASSPAGQVNNEQFF.

Ten or more counts support this clonotype. The rearrangement links TRBV18 to TRBJ2-7; D not resolved. The V gene lost 0 bases and the J gene lost 7 bases, with 10 bases spanning the gap. CDR3 length equals 13 residues. Germline V CDR1 and CDR2: KGHSH, LQKENI. The chain's CDR3 is CASSPPRTLEQYF. DNA for the CDR3: TGTGCCAGCTCACCACCGAGGACGCTTGAGCAGTACTTC.

This clonotype was seen at least ten times. The chain carries TRBV20-1 and TRBJ1-3, with a weak D call TRBD1 (5 bases). Germline V CDR1 and CDR2: DFQATT, SNEGSKA (reference sequence). Trimming left V 4 bases short and J 0 bases short, with 10 bases between. The CDR3 length is 14 residues. Written as DNA, the CDR3 is TGCAGTGCTACCCCAGGGAGCTCTGGAAACACCATATATTTT. Encoded protein: CSATPGSSGNTIYF.

This clonotype was observed a few times. The V gene is TRBV9, the J gene TRBJ2-1; 10 bases are shared with TRBD2. CDR3 length: 15 amino acids. Germline V gene data show CDR1 as SGDLS and CDR2 as YYNGEE. J lost 9 bases, V lost 2 bases, and 8 bases had no gene match. CDR3 bases: TGTGCCAGCAGCGTGGGTCTAGCGGGAGACTGTGAGCAGTTCTTC. Translated, it gives CASSVGLAGDCEQFF.

The table lists this clonotype with a few counts. With a much larger clone just one base away, this may be a read error. J is TRBJ2-1 and V is TRBV20-1, with 15 bases aligning to TRBD2. This CDR3 comprises 15 residues. With V trimmed by 6 bases and J by 12 bases, 12 bases remained unmatched. Germline V gene sequence: CDR1 DFQATT, CDR2 SNEGSKA (reference sequence). The CDR3 protein is CSASGLAGGSTGQFF. CDR3 nucleotide sequence: TGCAGTGCCTCCGGACTAGCGGGAGGGTCTACTGGGCAGTTCTTC.

This clonotype was seen ten or more times. The chain couples TRBV28 to TRBJ1-2; D possibly corresponds to TRBD1 (6 bases). The CDR3 length is 14 residues. Germline assignment: CDR1 MDHEN and CDR2 SYDVKM. V was pared by 6 bases and J by 7 bases, with 18 bases between. The CDR3, as DNA: TGTGCCAGCAGGCGGGACAAGCTAGTCTCTGGCTACACCTTC. Protein product: CASRRDKLVSGYTF.

This clonotype was counted ten times or more. V usage is TRBV30 and J usage is TRBJ2-5; D is uncertain. V lost 7 bases and J lost 5, with 17 bases in between. Looked up from germline, CDR1 is GTSNPN and CDR2 is SVGIG (reference sequence). The CDR3 has 13 residues. This CDR3 reads CASQGVGRETQYF. The CDR3 nucleotides are TGTGCCTCTCAAGGAGTAGGAAGGGAGACCCAGTACTTC.

The rearrangement joins TRBV6-1 to TRBJ2-2; D is unclear. The CDR3 consists of 16 residues. Per the germline V gene, CDR1 is MNHNS and CDR2 is SASEGT. Trimming removed 5 bases at V and 0 bases at J, with 13 bases between. The CDR3: CASSLGVSANTGELFF. CDR3 in DNA: TGTGCCAGCAGTCTCGGTGTCTCAGCGAACACCGGGGAGCTGTTTTTT.

This clonotype has at least ten counts. V usage is TRBV12-3 or TRBV12-4 and J usage is TRBJ2-3; TRBD2 aligns across 12 bases. V lost 5 bases, J lost 3 bases, and 18 bases stayed unmatched. This CDR3 is 20 amino acids long. CDR3 DNA: TGTGCCAGCAGTCTTACCCCCGGACTAGCGGGGATCCCGGAAACAGATACGCAGTATTTT. Amino acids: CASSLTPGLAGIPETDTQYF.

This clonotype was recorded a few times. The chain uses TRBV3-1 and TRBJ2-5, with D maybe TRBD2 (7 bases). V was shortened by 0 bases and J by 4 bases, with 12 bases between the two germline ends. Germline values: CDR1 LGHDT, CDR2 YNNKEL (reference sequence). The CDR3 has 15 residues. CDR3 nucleotide sequence: TGTGCCAGCAGCCAAGATCGAAGGGGGGGAGAGACCCAGTACTTC. Translation: CASSQDRRGGETQYF.

Concerning this clonotype itself: This may arise from a read error, as a much more abundant clone is one base away. The rearrangement uses TRBV6-1 and TRBJ2-7, with D possibly matching TRBD2 (6 bases). Germline CDR1 MNHNS, CDR2 SASEGT. This CDR3 has 14 amino acids. Trimming took off 4 bases at V and 3 bases at J, with 13 bases between the two ends. CDR3 in amino acids: CASSGLGTGYEQYF. CDR3 nucleotides: TGTGCCAGCAGTGGACTAGGGACCGGCTACGAGCAGTACTTC.

This clonotype was observed a handful of times. The V and J genes are TRBV10-3 and TRBJ2-3, with 9 bases matching TRBD1. Germline CDR1 and CDR2: ENHRY and SYGVKD. The V segment lost 2 bases and the J segment 7 bases; nucleotides outside the gene matches: 7. The CDR3 is 15 amino acids. DNA of the CDR3: TGTGCCATCAGTGAGCCAGGACAGGGGTGGAATACGCAGTATTTT. Translated: CAISEPGQGWNTQYF.

This clonotype came up many times. The CDR3 loop reads CASSPSSDRNQETQYF. CDR3 nucleotide sequence: TGTGCCAGCAGCCCGTCATCCGACAGGAACCAAGAGACCCAGTACTTC. The chain uses TRBV11-2 and TRBJ2-5; a weak D match, TRBD1 (6 bases). V gave up 5 bases and J gave up 0 bases, with 16 bases separating them. The germline CDR1 and CDR2 sequences are SGHAT and FQNNGV. This CDR3 spans 16 amino acids.

This chain uses TRBV20-1 with TRBJ2-2; 8 positions match TRBD2. CDR1 is DFQATT and CDR2 is SNEGSKA in the germline V gene (reference sequence). V lost 3 bases and J lost 3; bases outside the gene matches: 3. The CDR3 is made up of 14 amino acids. CDR3 sequence: CSASGREDTGELFF. Here the CDR3 DNA reads TGCAGTGCTAGCGGGAGGGAGGACACCGGGGAGCTGTTTTTT.

This clonotype was picked up many times. This rearrangement joins TRBV6-1 to TRBJ2-6; 9 positions match TRBD2. The germline V gene encodes CDR1 MNHNS and CDR2 SASEGT. V was pared by 5 bases and J by 12 bases, with 20 bases of the junction left unmatched. This CDR3 region has 18 residues. CDR3 in DNA: TGTGCCAGCAGTCCCCAAGCGGGGGGAGAGCGGCCCCATGGCGTCCTGACTTTC. Its protein is CASSPQAGGERPHGVLTF.

J is TRBJ2-3 and V is TRBV2, with 8 bases fitting TRBD1. The CDR3 extends over 14 amino acids. The germline V gene encodes CDR1 SNHLY and CDR2 FYNNEI. With 10 bases clipped from V and 1 base from J, the junction kept 7 bases outside the gene matches. The CDR3 sequence: CATSRDRRTDTQYF. The CDR3 DNA is TGTGCCACCTCCCGGGACAGGCGCACAGATACGCAGTATTTT.

This clonotype showed up many times. The V gene is TRBV12-3 or TRBV12-4, the J gene TRBJ2-1; D is perhaps TRBD2 (7 bases). The CDR3 covers 18 residues. Trimming took off 3 bases at V and 8 bases at J, with 26 bases between the two ends. CDR3 DNA: TGTGCCAGCAGTTTCGGTATTGAGGGGGGAGGGCGGGGAGATGAGCAGTTCTTC. This sequence encodes CASSFGIEGGGRGDEQFF.

CDR3 amino acids: CSARVLRGLSPLHF. The DNA of the CDR3 is TGCAGTGCTAGGGTTCTCCGGGGGCTTTCACCCCTCCACTTT. V and J are TRBV20-1 and TRBJ1-6; D is possibly TRBD1 (6 bases). From germline, CDR1 is DFQATT and CDR2 SNEGSKA (reference sequence). Trimming took 3 bases from V and 9 from J, leaving 15 bases between them. The CDR3 totals 14 residues.

This clonotype has at least ten counts. This chain uses TRBV12-3 or TRBV12-4 with TRBJ2-1; 10 positions match TRBD2. V was pared by 6 bases and J by 5 bases, with 13 bases of the junction left unmatched. The CDR3 length is 17 residues. CDR3: CASRFGVLAGENNEQFF. CDR3 DNA sequence: TGTGCCAGCAGGTTTGGGGTCCTAGCGGGAGAAAACAATGAGCAGTTCTTC.

A note on this clonotype: This may be a read error, as it is one base from a much larger clone. The chain carries TRBV3-1 and TRBJ2-3; D gene uncertain. The length of the CDR3 is 14 residues. In germline, CDR1 is LGHDT, CDR2 YNNKEL (reference sequence). The CDR3 is CASSQDPGTDTQCF. Written as DNA, the CDR3 is TGTGCCAGCAGCCAAGATCCAGGCACAGATACGCAGTGTTTT.

This clonotype has only a few counts. The chain links TRBV6-1 to TRBJ1-3, with D perhaps matching TRBD1 (5 bases). CDR1 is MNHNS and CDR2 is SASEGT in the germline V gene. There are 15 residues in the CDR3. With 6 bases removed from V and 3 bases from J, the gap between germline ends came to 15 bases. The CDR3 DNA follows: TGTGCCAGCAGGGGACTGGGGGAGAATGGAAACACCATATATTTT. Its translation: CASRGLGENGNTIYF.

This clonotype was seen a handful of times. The chain links TRBV20-1 to TRBJ1-5; 7 nucleotides align to TRBD1. The CDR3 extends over 16 amino acids. Germline V CDR1 and CDR2: DFQATT, SNEGSKA (reference sequence). V lost 6 bases and J lost 0; bases outside the gene matches: 11. CDR3 in DNA: TGCAGTGCCCGATGGGACAGCCGTTATAGCAATCAGCCCCAGCATTTT. As protein: CSARWDSRYSNQPQHF.

In the case of this clonotype: One end of the junction fails to match germline, which may point to a read error. The chain employs TRBV4-1 and TRBJ2-5; maybe TRBD1 (6 bases). This CDR3 is built from 15 residues. Germline values: CDR1 MGHRA, CDR2 YSYEKL. The CDR3 nucleotides read TGCGCCATCAGCCAGCTCGGGACATCTCAAGAGACCCAGTACTTC. Translation gives CAISQLGTSQETQYF.